The present T cell receptor beta chain was sequenced within a study of T cell responses to AZD1222 COVID-19 vaccine. About this clone: Antigen: not known.

Study-level points and caveats: Among spike-specific TCRs, nearly half reportedly target unmutated variant regions. Most donors were white British, females outnumbered males, and clonal diversity was possibly underestimated. Repertoire sampling happened only post peak T cell response. Elevations in Spike-specific TCR breadth and depth followed administration of two AZD1222 doses.

The assay was immunoSEQ multiplex PCR, and TCRdb's table has in-frame clones only and misses some. The data hold about 110,000 clones, with roughly nine tenths observed a single time. CDR3 size: 14 residues. Trimming took off 2 bases at V and 6 bases at J, with 12 bases between the two ends. Germline CDR1 is SGHNT and CDR2 is YYREEE (reference sequence). This material consisted of peripheral blood, taken on day 0 of MenACWY control vaccination. This chain joins TRBV5-4 and TRBJ2-4; possible D gene TRBD1, 6 bases. The TCR originated in an adult in good health. CDR3: CASSFTGSGNIQYF. Written as DNA, the CDR3 is TGTGCCAGCAGCTTTACAGGGTCGGGAAACATTCAGTACTTC.